This T cell receptor (beta chain) was identified during a study of neoadjuvant anti-PD-1 for oral cavity cancer. The patients had HPV-negative, locally advanced oral cavity squamous cell carcinoma. Whole-study results and caveats: PBMC Gini-index clonality exceeded responders' in non-responders post-nivolumab.

The germline V and J ends were trimmed by 7 bases and 13 bases, with 17 bases remaining between them. The CDR3 covers 13 residues. Germline assignment: CDR1 LNHDA and CDR2 SQIVND (reference sequence). Six replicates per PBMC sample, mostly from roughly 450 ng of genomic DNA. Sequencing used immunoSEQ multiplex PCR; TCRdb keeps in-frame clones, though not all of them. Among about 12,000 clones, roughly three fifths were seen once, and the ten largest hold approximately 2.4%. This clone was seen only a few times. The antigen is undetermined. The specimen was PBMCs, collected before nivolumab (anti-PD-1) treatment. This sequence joins TRBV19 and TRBJ1-6; D is uncertain. This TCR came from a person between 40 and 79 years old with oral cavity squamous cell carcinoma. The CDR3 nucleotides read TGTGCCAGTAATGGAAAAGTTGGTTCGCCCCTCCACTTT. Translating it yields CASNGKVGSPLHF.